This T cell receptor (beta chain) emerged from a study of T cell responses to AZD1222 COVID-19 vaccine. V dropped 10 bases and J dropped 6; count of bases not matched to a gene: 6. CDR1 and CDR2 (germline): MNHEY, SVGAGI. This CDR3 contains 14 residues. Sequencing used immunoSEQ multiplex PCR; TCRdb keeps in-frame clones, though not all of them. The table lists about 120,000 clones, about 89% of them singletons. The sequencing used peripheral blood, collected on day 0 of AZD1222 vaccination. The TCR sequence derives from an adult in good health. The chain is built from TRBV6-5 and TRBJ2-1; 13 bases are shared with TRBD2. Here the CDR3 DNA reads TGTGCCAATCGACTAGCGGGGGGTCGCAATGAGCAGTTCTTC. Its translation: CANRLAGGRNEQFF.